One and the same sample provided the 7 T cell receptor beta chains below, sequenced in a study of technical replicates of blood from a handful of donors. Some clones are missing from TCRdb's copy, which holds only in-frame ones; the method was immunoSEQ multiplex PCR. The sample lists over 10,000 clones; roughly 93% were seen once. The specimen sequenced was PBMCs. The receptors derive from a human donor in good health.

The chain has TRBV28 and TRBJ2-2; TRBD1 matches at 9 bases. The germline V gene encodes CDR1 MDHEN and CDR2 SYDVKM. J was trimmed by 4 bases and V by 7 bases; bases with no gene match: 7. There are 15 residues in the CDR3. DNA of the CDR3: TGTGCCAGCAAAACAGGGGGCGCGAGCACCGGGGAGCTGTTTTTT. It encodes CASKTGGASTGELFF.

CDR3 bases: TGTGCCAGTAGGACAGGCTACGAGCAGTACTTC. It translates to CASRTGYEQYF. The chain employs TRBV19 and TRBJ2-7, with TRBD1 as a possible D gene (6 bases). The V and J ends lost 6 bases and 3 bases respectively, with 6 bases between them. The CDR3 extends over 11 amino acids. Germline V CDR1 and CDR2: LNHDA, SQIVND (reference sequence).

The chain has TRBV11-3 and TRBJ2-1; D possibly corresponds to TRBD2 (5 bases). The germline CDR1 and CDR2 sequences are SGHNT and YENEEA. The V end was cut by 1 base, the J end by 3 bases, with 10 bases between. The CDR3 totals 15 residues. CDR3 sequence reads: CASSLGGSVYNEQFF. DNA for the CDR3: TGTGCCAGCAGCTTAGGAGGGAGTGTCTACAATGAGCAGTTCTTC.

The chain couples TRBV6-5 to TRBJ1-3; TRBD1 is a possible D gene (5 bases). V was cut by 0 bases and J by 4 bases, with 10 bases left in between. Per germline, CDR1 MNHEY and CDR2 SVGAGI. This CDR3 region has 15 residues. The CDR3 nucleotides read TGTGCCAGCAGTTACTCGGGAGGGGAGGGAAACACCATATATTTT. Protein: CASSYSGGEGNTIYF.

A single count supports this clone. The chain couples TRBV30 to TRBJ2-1; D is uncertain. Looked up from germline, CDR1 is GTSNPN and CDR2 is SVGIG (reference sequence). Trimming cost V 1 base and J 9 bases, with 10 bases left between them. The CDR3 is 12 residues long. The CDR3 spells CAWSAKAREQFF. For the CDR3, the DNA is TGTGCCTGGAGTGCCAAAGCTCGTGAGCAGTTCTTC.

The chain recombines TRBV7-3 with TRBJ2-2; 10 bases are shared with TRBD1. The CDR3 is 15 residues long. From germline, CDR1 is SGHTA and CDR2 FQGTGA. After removal of 5 bases from V and 5 bases from J, the junction contained 5 bases not matched to a gene. The CDR3 nucleotides read TGTGCCAGCAGCACCCGGGACAGGGGAACCGGGGAGCTGTTTTTT. It specifies CASSTRDRGTGELFF.

CDR3 coding DNA: TGTGCCAGCAGCTTGCAGGGGGCAGGTGAGCAGTACTTC. Encoded protein: CASSLQGAGEQYF. V gene TRBV7-2 combines with J gene TRBJ2-7; TRBD1 matches 8 bases. The CDR3 runs to 13 residues. Germline V gene data show CDR1 as SGHTA and CDR2 as FQGNSA. V dropped 3 bases and J dropped 7; count of bases not matched to a gene: 5.